The rows below give T cell receptor beta chains drawn from one sample of a study of blood T cell repertoires in COVID-19. The protocol was immunoSEQ multiplex PCR, while the TCRdb copy is restricted to in-frame clones and leaves out a portion. Altogether around 100,000 clones are present, approximately 86% being singletons, with the ten largest covering under 5.5%. The source material was peripheral blood. All receptors derive from a human donor in a cohort sampled during active COVID-19. Each CDR3 is given with its conserved first and last residue. Each record gives: D gene, V gene, clone size, J gene, CDR3 DNA, CDR3 protein. A D gene is named only where the DNA matches it firmly. Clone size is stated in some rows and not others, as once, few, many or a class when expanded.

>.|TRBV29-1|.|TRBJ2-7
TGCAGCGTTGAAGATCGAGAACGGTACGAGCAGTACTTC
CSVEDRERYEQYF
>TRBD1|TRBV19|once|TRBJ1-5
TGTGCCAGTAGTATCGGACAGGGATACGTAGGGCCCCAGCATTTT
CASSIGQGYVGPQHF
>.|TRBV28|.|TRBJ2-7
TGTGCCAGCAGTCCCCCGAGCTCCTACGAGCAGTACTTC
CASSPPSSYEQYF
>TRBD2|TRBV19|.|TRBJ2-3
TGTGCCAGCACGGGACTAGCGGGCAACACAGATACGCAGTATTTT
CASTGLAGNTDTQYF
>TRBD2|TRBV4-2|.|TRBJ2-1
TGTGCCAGCAGCCTCAATGCGGGCGGGAGCTCCTACAATGAGCAGTTCTTC
CASSLNAGGSSYNEQFF
>TRBD2|TRBV7-9|once|TRBJ2-1
TGTGCCAGCAGCTTAGGGACCGCGGGAGCTTGGAATGAGCAGTTCTTC
CASSLGTAGAWNEQFF
>TRBD1|TRBV4-3|once|TRBJ2-5
TGCGCCAGCAGCGCGGGACAGGGTGGTGTGGAAGAGACCCAGTACTTC
CASSAGQGGVEETQYF
>TRBD1|TRBV3-1/TRBV3-2|.|TRBJ2-7
TGTGCCAGCAGCCCTGCTACTGGTGACAGGGGGTACGAGCAGTACTTC
CASSPATGDRGYEQYF
>.|TRBV10-3|once|TRBJ1-1
TGTGCCATCAGCACCCGGGGTGCTGAAGCTTTCTTT
CAISTRGAEAFF
>TRBD1|TRBV7-9|.|TRBJ1-4
TGTGCCAGCAGCATAGGTCTTGTGACAGGGGTAGAAAAACTGTTTTTT
CASSIGLVTGVEKLFF
>TRBD1|TRBV6-1|.|TRBJ1-1
TGTGCCAGCAGTGATAACCTTCAGGGGGCCACTGAAGCTTTCTTT
CASSDNLQGATEAFF
>.|TRBV6-6|once|TRBJ1-5
TGTGCCAGCAGTTACTTGAGGTCCTATAGCAATCAGCCCCAGCATTTT
CASSYLRSYSNQPQHF
>.|TRBV10-3|.|TRBJ2-1
TGTGCCATCAGTGAGTCGGGTTCCGGGACACTAACTCCAATAGGGCAGTTCTTC
CAISESGSGTLTPIGQFF
>.|TRBV28|.|TRBJ1-4
TGTGCCAGCAGCCCGCCGAGGAGGACTAATGAAAAACTGTTTTTT
CASSPPRRTNEKLFF
>TRBD1|TRBV28|.|TRBJ1-5
TGTGCCAGCACCTACTCACAGGGGACTCAGCCCCAGCATTTT
CASTYSQGTQPQHF
>TRBD1|TRBV10-3|few|TRBJ2-1
TGTGCCATCAGTGAGTCGGACAGGGGGACCTCCTACAATGAGCAGTTCTTC
CAISESDRGTSYNEQFF
>.|TRBV28|.|TRBJ1-1
TGTGCCATTCAGACGGGTAACACTGAAGCTTTCTTT
CAIQTGNTEAFF
>.|TRBV11-2|.|TRBJ1-4
TGTGCCAGCAGCTCCCAGGGGGAAAAACTGTTTTTT
CASSSQGEKLFF
>.|TRBV28|.|TRBJ2-7
TGTGCCAGCAGCCTGGGGAGTTCCTACGAGCAGTACTTC
CASSLGSSYEQYF
>TRBD2|TRBV28|.|TRBJ2-1
TGTGCCAGCAGTCCCCCCCTAGCGGGATCCGTCGGTGAGCAGTTCTTC
CASSPPLAGSVGEQFF
>.|TRBV30|.|TRBJ1-2
TGTGCCTGGAGCCTAACAGGGACGGAGGGCTACACCTTC
CAWSLTGTEGYTF
>TRBD2|TRBV6-2/TRBV6-3|once|TRBJ2-5
TGTGCCAGCAGTGGACTAGCAATCGGAGAGACCCAGTACTTC
CASSGLAIGETQYF
>TRBD1|TRBV7-9|.|TRBJ1-2
TGTGCCAGCAGCTCCACCGGGACAGGGGGAGGTTTGTATGGCTACACCTTC
CASSSTGTGGGLYGYTF
>.|TRBV4-2|.|TRBJ2-3
TGTGCCAGCGGGCCCCTGGGCGGCACCAGGGGTACGCAGTATTTT
CASGPLGGTRGTQYF
>.|TRBV4-2|.|TRBJ1-5
TGTGCCAGCAGCCAGGGTCATCGACAGGGCAATCAGCCCCAGCATTTT
CASSQGHRQGNQPQHF
>TRBD2|TRBV7-2|many|TRBJ2-5
TGTGCCAGCAGCCCTCGGACTAGCGGGAGCCCCCAAGAGACCCAGTACTTC
CASSPRTSGSPQETQYF
>.|TRBV6-2/TRBV6-3|.|TRBJ2-1
TGTGCCAGCAGTTACTCGGGGGCGAGCTCCTACAATGAGCAGTTCTTC
CASSYSGASSYNEQFF
>.|TRBV7-9|.|TRBJ2-2
TGTGCCAGCAGCTTACTAAGACTTAACACCGGGGAGCTGTTTTTT
CASSLLRLNTGELFF
>TRBD2|TRBV2|.|TRBJ2-1
TGTGCCAGCAGCCTGACTAGCGGGAAGGATGAGCAGTTCTTC
CASSLTSGKDEQFF
>.|TRBV28|.|TRBJ1-1
TGTGCCGCGCGGGGGGCCACTGAAGCTTTCTTT
CAARGATEAFF